These T cell receptor beta chains were read from a single sample in a study of control samples from healthy donors and cancer patients. The data were produced by immunoSEQ multiplex PCR, yet TCRdb's version contains in-frame clones alone and is incomplete. The sample yields about 100,000 clones, roughly 87% seen once. Specimen: blood. These receptors were obtained from a woman in her forties or fifties in good health. Each CDR3 is given with its conserved first and last residue. Each record gives: J gene, V gene, CDR3 protein.

TRBJ2-2	TRBV5-1	CASNSRTGFTGELFF
TRBJ1-1	TRBV24-1	CATSDTSDREDTEAFF
TRBJ1-2	TRBV11-2	CASSRDGLGYTF
TRBJ1-5	TRBV10-1	CASSDRGNQPQHF
TRBJ2-2	TRBV7-9	CASSLGVNTGELFF
TRBJ2-1	TRBV5-4	CASSSLDLSYNEQFF
TRBJ2-3	TRBV7-3	CASSLISTDTQYF
TRBJ1-5	TRBV27	CASSLLGLDQPQHF
TRBJ2-5	TRBV23-1	CASSQSCASGMQETQYF
TRBJ1-2	TRBV2	CASSDSPNYGYTF
TRBJ1-6	TRBV2	CASSGEAGRTNSPLHF
TRBJ2-3	TRBV9	CASSSRDRGLETQYF
TRBJ2-2	TRBV7-3	CASSLKGQGAGELFF
TRBJ2-5	TRBV11-2	CASKPLAGGPPETQYF
TRBJ1-1	TRBV27	CASSLLGLIDEAFF
TRBJ2-7	TRBV14	CASSQTGGGLYEQYF
TRBJ2-7	TRBV19	CASSEAWSSYEQYF